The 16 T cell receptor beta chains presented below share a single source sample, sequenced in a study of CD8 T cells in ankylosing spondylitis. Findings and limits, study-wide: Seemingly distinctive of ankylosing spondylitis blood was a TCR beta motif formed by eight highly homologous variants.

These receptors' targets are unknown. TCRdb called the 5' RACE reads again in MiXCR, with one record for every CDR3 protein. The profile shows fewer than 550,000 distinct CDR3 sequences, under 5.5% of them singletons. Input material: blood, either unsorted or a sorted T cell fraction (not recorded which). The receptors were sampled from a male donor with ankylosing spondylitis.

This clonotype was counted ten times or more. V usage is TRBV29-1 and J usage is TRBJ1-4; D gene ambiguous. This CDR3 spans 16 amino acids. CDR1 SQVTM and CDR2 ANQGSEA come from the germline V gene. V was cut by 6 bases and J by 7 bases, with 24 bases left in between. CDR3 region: CSVPNPVAPRGEKLFF. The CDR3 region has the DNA TGCAGCGTCCCAAACCCTGTCGCCCCCCGGGGTGAAAAACTGTTTTTT.

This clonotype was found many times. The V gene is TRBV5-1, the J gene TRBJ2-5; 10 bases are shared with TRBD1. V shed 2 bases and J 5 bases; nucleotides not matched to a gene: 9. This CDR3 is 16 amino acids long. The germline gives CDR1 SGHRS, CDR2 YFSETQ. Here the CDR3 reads CASSLPGQGSGETQYF. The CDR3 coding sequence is TGCGCCAGCAGCTTACCGGGACAGGGGTCAGGGGAGACCCAGTACTTC.

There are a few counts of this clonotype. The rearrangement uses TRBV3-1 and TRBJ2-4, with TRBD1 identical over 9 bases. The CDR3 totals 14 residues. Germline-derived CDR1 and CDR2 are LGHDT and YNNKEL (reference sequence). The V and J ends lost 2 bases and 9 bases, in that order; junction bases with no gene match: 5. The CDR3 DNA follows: TGTGCCAGCAGCCAAAAGACAGGGGGAGGCATTCAGTACTTC. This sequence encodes CASSQKTGGGIQYF.

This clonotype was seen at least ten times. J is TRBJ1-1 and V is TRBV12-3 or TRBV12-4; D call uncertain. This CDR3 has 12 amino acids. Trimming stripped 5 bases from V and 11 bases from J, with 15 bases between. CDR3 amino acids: CASSPPGIHAFF. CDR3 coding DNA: TGTGCCAGCAGTCCGCCGGGGATTCACGCTTTCTTT.

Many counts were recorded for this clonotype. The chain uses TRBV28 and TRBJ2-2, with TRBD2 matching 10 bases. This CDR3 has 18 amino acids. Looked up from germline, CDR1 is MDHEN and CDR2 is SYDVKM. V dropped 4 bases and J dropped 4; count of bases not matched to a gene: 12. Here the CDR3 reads CASSSHLAGARSTGELFF. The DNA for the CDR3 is TGTGCCAGCAGTTCGCATCTAGCGGGGGCCCGGAGCACCGGGGAGCTGTTTTTT.

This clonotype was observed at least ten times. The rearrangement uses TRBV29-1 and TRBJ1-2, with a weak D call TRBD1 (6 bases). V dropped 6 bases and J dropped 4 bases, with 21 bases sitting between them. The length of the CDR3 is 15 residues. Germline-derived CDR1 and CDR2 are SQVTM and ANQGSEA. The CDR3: CSVDPGAWGPYGYTF. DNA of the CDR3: TGCAGCGTCGACCCCGGGGCTTGGGGGCCCTATGGCTACACCTTC.

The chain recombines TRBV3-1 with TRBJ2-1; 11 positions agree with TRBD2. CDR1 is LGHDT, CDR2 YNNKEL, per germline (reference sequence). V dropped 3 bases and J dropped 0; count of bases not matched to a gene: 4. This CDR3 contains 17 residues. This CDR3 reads CASSQVSGRASYNEQFF. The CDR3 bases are TGTGCCAGCAGCCAGGTTAGCGGGAGGGCCTCCTACAATGAGCAGTTCTTC.

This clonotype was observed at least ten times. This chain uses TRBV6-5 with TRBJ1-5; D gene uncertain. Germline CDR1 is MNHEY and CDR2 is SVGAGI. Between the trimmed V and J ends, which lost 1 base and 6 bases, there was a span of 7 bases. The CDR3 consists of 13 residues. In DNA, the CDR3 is TGTGCCAGCAGTTACTACAAGGGTCAGCCCCAGCATTTT. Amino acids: CASSYYKGQPQHF.

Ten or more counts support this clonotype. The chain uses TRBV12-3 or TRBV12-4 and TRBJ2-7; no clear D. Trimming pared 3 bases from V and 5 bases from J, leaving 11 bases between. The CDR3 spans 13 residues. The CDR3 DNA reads TGTGCCAGCAGTTTGAGCAACAACCACGAGCAGTACTTC. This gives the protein CASSLSNNHEQYF.

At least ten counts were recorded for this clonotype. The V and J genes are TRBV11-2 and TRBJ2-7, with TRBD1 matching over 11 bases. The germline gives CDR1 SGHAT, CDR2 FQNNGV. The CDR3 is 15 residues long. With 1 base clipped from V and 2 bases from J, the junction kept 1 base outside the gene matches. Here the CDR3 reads CASSLVGQGAYEQYF. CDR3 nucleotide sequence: TGTGCCAGCAGCTTAGTGGGACAGGGGGCCTACGAGCAGTACTTC. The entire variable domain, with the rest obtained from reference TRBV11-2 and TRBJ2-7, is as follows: EAGVAQSPRYKIIEKRQSVAFWCNPISGHATLYWYQQILGQGPKLLIQFQNNGVVDDSQLPKDRFSAERLKGVDSTLKIQPAKLEDSAVYLCASSLVGQGAYEQYFGPGTRLTVT.

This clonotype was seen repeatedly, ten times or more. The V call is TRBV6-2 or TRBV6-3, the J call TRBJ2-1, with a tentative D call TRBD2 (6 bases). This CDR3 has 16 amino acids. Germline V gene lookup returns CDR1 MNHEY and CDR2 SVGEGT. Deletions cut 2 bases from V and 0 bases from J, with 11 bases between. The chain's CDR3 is CASSYPGTASYNEQFF. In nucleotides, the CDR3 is TGTGCCAGCAGTTACCCGGGGACTGCCTCCTACAATGAGCAGTTCTTC.

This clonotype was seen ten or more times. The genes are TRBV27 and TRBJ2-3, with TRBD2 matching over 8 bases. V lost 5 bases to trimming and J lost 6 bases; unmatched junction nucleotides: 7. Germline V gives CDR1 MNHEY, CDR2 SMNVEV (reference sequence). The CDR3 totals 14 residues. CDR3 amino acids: CASSIPSGRDTQYF. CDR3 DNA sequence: TGTGCCAGCAGTATCCCTAGCGGGCGGGATACGCAGTATTTT.

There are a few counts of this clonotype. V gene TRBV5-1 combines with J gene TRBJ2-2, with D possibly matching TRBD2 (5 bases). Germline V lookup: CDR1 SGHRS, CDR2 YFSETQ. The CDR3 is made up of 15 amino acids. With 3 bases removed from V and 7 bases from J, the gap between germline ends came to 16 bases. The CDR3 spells CASSSLFDRGGELFF. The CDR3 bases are TGCGCCAGCAGCTCCCTTTTCGATCGGGGCGGGGAGCTGTTTTTT.

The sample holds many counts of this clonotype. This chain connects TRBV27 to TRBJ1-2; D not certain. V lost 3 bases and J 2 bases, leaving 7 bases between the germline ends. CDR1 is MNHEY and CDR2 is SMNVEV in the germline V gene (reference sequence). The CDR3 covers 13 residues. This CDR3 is CASSFGENYGYTF. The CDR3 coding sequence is TGTGCCAGCAGTTTCGGGGAGAACTATGGCTACACCTTC.

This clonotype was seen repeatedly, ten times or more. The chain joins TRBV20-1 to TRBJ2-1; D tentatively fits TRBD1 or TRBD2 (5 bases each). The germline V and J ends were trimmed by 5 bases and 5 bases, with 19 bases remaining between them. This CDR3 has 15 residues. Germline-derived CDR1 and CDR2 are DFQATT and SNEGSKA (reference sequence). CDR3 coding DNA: TGCAGTGCTCAAAAGGGACGGAGTAGGCACAATGAGCAGTTCTTC. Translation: CSAQKGRSRHNEQFF.

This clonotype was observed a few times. DNA for the CDR3: TGCGCCAGCAGCCAGGATAGCGGGAGTGGGTTATATGTGCAGTTCTTC. This encodes CASSQDSGSGLYVQFF. The rearrangement joins TRBV4-3 to TRBJ2-1, with TRBD2 identical over 9 bases. This CDR3 is built from 16 residues. The V and J ends lost 3 bases and 12 bases, in that order; junction bases with no gene match: 15. The germline V gene encodes CDR1 LGHNA and CDR2 YSLEER.